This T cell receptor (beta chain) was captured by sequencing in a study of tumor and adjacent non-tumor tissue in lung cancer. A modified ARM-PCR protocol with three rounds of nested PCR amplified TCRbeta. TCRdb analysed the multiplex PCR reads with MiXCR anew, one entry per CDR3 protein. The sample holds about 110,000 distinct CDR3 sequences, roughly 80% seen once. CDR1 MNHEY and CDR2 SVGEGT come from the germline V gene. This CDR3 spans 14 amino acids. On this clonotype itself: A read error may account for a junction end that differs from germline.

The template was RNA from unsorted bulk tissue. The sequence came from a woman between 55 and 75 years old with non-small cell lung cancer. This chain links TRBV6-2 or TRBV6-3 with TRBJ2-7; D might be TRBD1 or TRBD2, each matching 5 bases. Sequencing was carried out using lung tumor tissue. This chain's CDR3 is CANSSGRGPYEQNF. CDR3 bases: TGTGCCAACAGCAGTGGACGGGGACCTTACGAGCAGAACTTC.